A single sample gave rise to the 22 T cell receptor beta chains below, sequenced in a study of T cell responses to AZD1222 COVID-19 vaccine. Produced via immunoSEQ multiplex PCR; TCRdb's table is partial and in-frame only. The sample lists approximately 110,000 clones; roughly 90% were seen once. The source was peripheral blood, collected on day 0 of AZD1222 vaccination. The receptors come from an adult in good health.

The rearrangement links TRBV27 to TRBJ2-3; 9 bases map to TRBD1. The CDR3 length is 16 residues. Germline CDR1 reads MNHEY; CDR2 reads SMNVEV (reference sequence). Trimming took 6 bases from V and 5 from J; bases not matched to a gene: 12. CDR3: CASSQQGARSVDTQYF. CDR3 DNA: TGTGCCAGCAGCCAACAGGGGGCGAGGTCTGTAGATACGCAGTATTTT.

The chain couples TRBV3-1 (or the pseudogene TRBV3-2) to TRBJ2-7; possibly TRBD1 for D (6 bases). Looked up from germline, CDR1 is LGHDT and CDR2 is YNNKEL (reference sequence). The CDR3 runs 16 residues. V lost 0 bases to trimming and J lost 0 bases, with 12 bases between them. In DNA, the CDR3 is TGTGCCAGCAGCCAAGAAAGGGCCAGGGGCTCCTACGAGCAGTACTTC. Translating gives CASSQERARGSYEQYF.

As DNA, the CDR3 is TGTGCCAGCAGCTTAGAAGGGATGCGCACAGATACGCAGTATTTT. Encoded protein: CASSLEGMRTDTQYF. The V and J genes are TRBV7-3 and TRBJ2-3, with D hard to call. Trimming pared 2 bases from V and 1 base from J, leaving 10 bases between. There are 15 residues in the CDR3. Germline loops: CDR1 SGHTA, CDR2 FQGTGA.

The chain employs TRBV3-1 (or the pseudogene TRBV3-2) and TRBJ1-1; 9 bases match TRBD1. Germline V gives CDR1 LGHDT, CDR2 YNNKEL (reference sequence). V was clipped by 4 bases and J by 4 bases; unmatched bases: 7. CDR3 length: 15 residues. The CDR3 DNA reads as TGTGCCAGCAGCCCTGGGACAGGGTGGGCCACTGAAGCTTTCTTT. Translating it yields CASSPGTGWATEAFF.

The CDR3 DNA follows: TGTGCCAGCAGCCCCCCGACTCGCACGCAGTATTTT. This gives the protein CASSPPTRTQYF. The V call is TRBV7-8, the J call TRBJ2-3; unclear D gene. Per the germline V gene, CDR1 is SGHVS and CDR2 is FQNEAQ. Trimming took off 5 bases at V and 9 bases at J, with 12 bases between the two ends. The CDR3 totals 12 residues. Full variable domain (outside the CDR3, taken from reference TRBV7-8 and TRBJ2-3): GAGVSQSPRYKVAKRGQDVALRCDPISGHVSLFWYQQALGQGPEFLTYFQNEAQLDKSGLPSDRFFAERPEGSVSTLKIQRTQQEDSAVYLCASSPPTRTQYFGPGTRLTVL.

The rearrangement joins TRBV10-3 to TRBJ1-1; tentative D call: TRBD1 (5 bases). The germline V gene encodes CDR1 ENHRY and CDR2 SYGVKD. The CDR3 is 14 residues long. Trimming took 0 bases from V and 5 from J, leaving 10 bases between them. The CDR3 sequence: CAISESPGPTEAFF. CDR3 in DNA: TGTGCCATCAGTGAGTCTCCGGGACCGACTGAAGCTTTCTTT.

J is TRBJ2-1 and V is TRBV3-1 (or the pseudogene TRBV3-2); D ambiguous. V was shortened by 4 bases and J by 9 bases, with 10 bases between the two germline ends. CDR1 is LGHDT and CDR2 is YNNKEL in the germline V gene (reference sequence). This CDR3 has 12 residues. The CDR3 DNA reads as TGTGCCAGCAGCCTGCCTCGAGGTGAGCAGTTCTTC. Translating gives CASSLPRGEQFF.

This chain connects TRBV6-6 to TRBJ1-2; 7 bases agree with TRBD1. This CDR3 has 13 residues. In germline, CDR1 is MNHNY, CDR2 SVGAGI (reference sequence). Trimming cost V 6 bases and J 8 bases; bases outside gene matches: 9. The CDR3 sequence: CASSQDRERGYTF. DNA of the CDR3: TGTGCCAGCAGCCAAGACAGGGAAAGAGGCTACACCTTC.

The CDR3 sequence: CASSQDSTRNIQYF. DNA of the CDR3: TGCGCCAGCAGCCAAGATTCTACAAGAAACATTCAGTACTTC. The chain recombines TRBV4-1 with TRBJ2-4, with no clear D. CDR1 and CDR2 (germline): MGHRA, YSYEKL. The CDR3 covers 14 residues. V was cut by 0 bases and J by 6 bases, with 9 bases left in between.

The chain joins TRBV19 to TRBJ1-5, with 9 positions matching TRBD1. Germline assignment: CDR1 LNHDA and CDR2 SQIVND (reference sequence). The CDR3 extends over 14 amino acids. V shed 3 bases and J 6 bases; nucleotides not matched to a gene: 3. The CDR3 DNA sequence: TGTGCCAGTAGTATCAGGACAGGGGTTCAGCCCCAGCATTTT. This sequence encodes CASSIRTGVQPQHF.

This chain joins TRBV18 and TRBJ1-4; no clear D. Germline V CDR1 and CDR2: KGHSH, LQKENI. Between the trimmed V and J ends, which lost 1 base and 2 bases, there was a span of 8 bases. The CDR3 is 15 residues long. The DNA of the CDR3 is TGTGCCAGCTCACCACTTAGGGATACTAATGAAAAACTGTTTTTT. It specifies CASSPLRDTNEKLFF. Combining the CDR3 with reference TRBV18 and TRBJ1-4 gives the whole variable domain NAGVMQNPRHLVRRRGQEARLRCSPMKGHSHVYWYRQLPEEGLKFMVYLQKENIIDESGMPKERFSAEFPKEGPSILRIQQVVRGDSAAYFCASSPLRDTNEKLFFGSGTQLSVL.

This chain uses TRBV11-2 with TRBJ2-5, with 7 bases lining up with TRBD2. V gave up 1 base and J gave up 1 base; unmatched junction bases: 9. The CDR3 has 17 residues. CDR1 is SGHAT and CDR2 is FQNNGV in the germline V gene. CDR3 sequence reads: CASSLVEASGLQETQYF. CDR3 sequence (DNA): TGTGCCAGCAGCTTAGTCGAGGCTAGCGGTCTCCAAGAGACCCAGTACTTC.

There are a few counts of this clone. The rearrangement links TRBV27 to TRBJ1-6; possibly TRBD1 for D (5 bases). The CDR3 length is 15 residues. V lost 1 base, J lost 4 bases, and 8 bases lay in between. Germline V lookup: CDR1 MNHEY, CDR2 SMNVEV (reference sequence). The CDR3 region is CASSLYGGYNSPLHF. Written as DNA, the CDR3 is TGTGCCAGCAGTTTATATGGGGGTTATAATTCACCCCTCCACTTT.

The chain is built from TRBV10-3 and TRBJ2-3, with D maybe TRBD2 (6 bases). V gave up 7 bases and J gave up 0 bases, with 14 bases separating them. Germline-derived CDR1 and CDR2 are ENHRY and SYGVKD. CDR3 length: 15 residues. The CDR3 nucleotides read TGTGCCATCACCGCAGGGAGGTCTAGCACAGATACGCAGTATTTT. Translated: CAITAGRSSTDTQYF.

DNA of the CDR3: TGTGCCAGTAGTGCTCCAACGTGGGGCTACACCTTC. As protein: CASSAPTWGYTF. The J gene is TRBJ1-2, the V gene TRBV19; D remains ambiguous. The CDR3 length is 12 residues. Germline V gene sequence: CDR1 LNHDA, CDR2 SQIVND (reference sequence). The V gene lost 5 bases and the J gene lost 8 bases, with 12 bases spanning the gap.

V usage is TRBV7-9 and J usage is TRBJ2-3; D gene uncertain. This CDR3 is built from 13 residues. From germline, CDR1 is SEHNR and CDR2 FQNEAQ (reference sequence). The V end was cut by 4 bases, the J end by 0 bases, with 5 bases between. The CDR3 protein is CASSSPSTDTQYF. DNA of the CDR3: TGTGCCAGCAGCTCCCCTAGCACAGATACGCAGTATTTT.

This clone has only a few counts. The genes are TRBV28 and TRBJ1-1; TRBD1 agrees at 7 bases. V dropped 7 bases and J dropped 5; count of bases not matched to a gene: 7. This CDR3 region has 13 residues. Germline lookup yields CDR1 MDHEN and CDR2 SYDVKM. The DNA for the CDR3 is TGTGCCAGCAACATTAACAGGGGAACTGAAGCTTTCTTT. This gives the protein CASNINRGTEAFF.

This clone has only a few counts. The V call is TRBV6-4, the J call TRBJ2-7; TRBD1 might be the D (6 bases). Germline V gene sequence: CDR1 MRHNA, CDR2 SNTAGT. The CDR3 is 14 residues long. The germline V and J ends were trimmed by 6 bases and 6 bases, with 18 bases remaining between them. As DNA, the CDR3 is TGTGCCAGCAGGGAGGACAGTTCGGCCACCGAGCAGTACTTC. Its translation: CASREDSSATEQYF.

This clone was recorded a few times. This chain uses TRBV27 with TRBJ1-1, with TRBD1 as a possible D gene (5 bases). The CDR3 is 14 residues long. Trimming removed 0 bases at V and 4 bases at J, with 9 bases between. Germline-derived CDR1 and CDR2 are MNHEY and SMNVEV (reference sequence). Here the CDR3 reads CASSLSRGGTEAFF. The CDR3 bases are TGTGCCAGCAGTTTATCGAGGGGAGGCACTGAAGCTTTCTTT.

The chain joins TRBV11-2 to TRBJ2-5, with D perhaps assigned TRBD1 or TRBD2 (6 bases each). The CDR3 is 14 residues long. The germline V gene encodes CDR1 SGHAT and CDR2 FQNNGV. V lost 5 bases to trimming and J lost 3 bases, with 13 bases between them. This CDR3 is CASSVMGGKETQYF. DNA for the CDR3: TGTGCCAGCAGCGTGATGGGGGGCAAAGAGACCCAGTACTTC.

This clone came up once. The chain recombines TRBV6-7 with TRBJ1-5, with a possible D match to TRBD1 (6 bases). TRBV6-7 is known as an ORF, though its function is uncertain. V was cut by 5 bases and J by 0 bases, with 23 bases left in between. CDR3 length: 19 amino acids. CDR3 in amino acids: CASSLIPGASSSSNQPQHF. CDR3 DNA sequence: TGTGCCAGCAGTCTCATCCCGGGGGCCAGTTCGAGTAGCAATCAGCCCCAGCATTTT.

The CDR3 is CASSEQGADSPLHF. The CDR3 DNA follows: TGTGCCAGCAGTGAACAGGGTGCGGATTCACCCCTCCACTTT. This chain uses TRBV2 with TRBJ1-6; perhaps TRBD1 as D (5 bases). The CDR3 loop spans 14 amino acids. CDR1 and CDR2 (germline): SNHLY, FYNNEI. The V end lost 2 bases, the J end lost 8 bases, and 10 bases lay between the germline ends.